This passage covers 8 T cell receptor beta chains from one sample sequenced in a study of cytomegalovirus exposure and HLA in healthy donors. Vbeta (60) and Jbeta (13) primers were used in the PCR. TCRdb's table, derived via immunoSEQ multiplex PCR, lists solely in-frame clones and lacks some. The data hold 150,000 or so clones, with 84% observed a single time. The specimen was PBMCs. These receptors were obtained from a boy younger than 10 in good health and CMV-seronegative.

DNA for the CDR3: TGTGCCAGCAGTTACGCCGGACAGGACAGAAACACCATATATTTT. Encoded protein: CASSYAGQDRNTIYF. The V gene is TRBV6-6, the J gene TRBJ1-3; 7 bases fit TRBD1. V was clipped by 2 bases and J by 5 bases; unmatched bases: 6. The CDR3 loop spans 15 amino acids. Germline CDR1 reads MNHNY; CDR2 reads SVGAGI (reference sequence).

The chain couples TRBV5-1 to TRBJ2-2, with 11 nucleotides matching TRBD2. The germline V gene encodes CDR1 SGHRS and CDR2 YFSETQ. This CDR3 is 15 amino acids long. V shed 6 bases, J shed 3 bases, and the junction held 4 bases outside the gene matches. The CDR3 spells CASTQLAGDTGELFF. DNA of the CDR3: TGCGCCAGCACTCAACTAGCGGGAGACACCGGGGAGCTGTTTTTT. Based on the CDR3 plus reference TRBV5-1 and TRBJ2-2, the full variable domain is KAGVTQTPRYLIKTRGQQVTLSCSPISGHRSVSWYQQTPGQGLQFLFEYFSETQRNKGNFPGRFSGRQFSNSRSEMNVSTLELGDSALYLCASTQLAGDTGELFFGEGSRLTVL.

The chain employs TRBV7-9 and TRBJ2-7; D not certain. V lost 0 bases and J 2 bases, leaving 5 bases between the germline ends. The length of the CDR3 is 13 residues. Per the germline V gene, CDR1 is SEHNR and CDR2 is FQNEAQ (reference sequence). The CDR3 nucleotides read TGTGCCAGCAGCTTAGCCCAGACCTACGAGCAGTACTTC. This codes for CASSLAQTYEQYF.

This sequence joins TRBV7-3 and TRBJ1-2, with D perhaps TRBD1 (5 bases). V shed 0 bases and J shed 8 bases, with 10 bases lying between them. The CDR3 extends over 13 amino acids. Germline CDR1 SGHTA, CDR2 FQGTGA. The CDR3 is CASSLTGQGGYTF. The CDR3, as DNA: TGTGCCAGCAGCTTAACTGGGCAGGGAGGCTACACCTTC.

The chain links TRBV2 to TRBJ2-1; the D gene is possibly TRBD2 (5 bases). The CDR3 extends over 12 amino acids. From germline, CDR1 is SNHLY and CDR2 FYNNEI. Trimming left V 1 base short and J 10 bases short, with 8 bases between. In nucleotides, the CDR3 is TGTGCCAGCAGTGAAGTACTAGGAGAGCAGTTCTTC. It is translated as CASSEVLGEQFF.

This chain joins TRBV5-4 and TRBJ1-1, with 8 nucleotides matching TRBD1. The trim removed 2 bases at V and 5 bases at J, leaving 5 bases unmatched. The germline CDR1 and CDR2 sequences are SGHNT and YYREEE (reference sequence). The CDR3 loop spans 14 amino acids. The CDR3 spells CASSFGQGRTEAFF. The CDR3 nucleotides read TGTGCCAGCAGCTTCGGACAGGGAAGGACTGAAGCTTTCTTT.

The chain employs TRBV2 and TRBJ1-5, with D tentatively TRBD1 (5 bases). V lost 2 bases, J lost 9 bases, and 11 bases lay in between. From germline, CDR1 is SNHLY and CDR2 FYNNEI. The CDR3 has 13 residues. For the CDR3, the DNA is TGTGCCAGCAGTGAACGGGGGGGTTGGCCCCAGCATTTT. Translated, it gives CASSERGGWPQHF.

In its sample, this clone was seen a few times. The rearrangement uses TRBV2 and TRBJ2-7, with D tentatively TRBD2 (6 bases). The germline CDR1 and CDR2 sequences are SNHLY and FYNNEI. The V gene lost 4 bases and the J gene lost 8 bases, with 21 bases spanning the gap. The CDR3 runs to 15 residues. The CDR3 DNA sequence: TGTGCCAGCAGTGTTAGCGGTCCCCCCATTCTGCAGCAGTACTTC. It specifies CASSVSGPPILQQYF.